This T cell receptor beta chain is from a study of T cell changes during pregnancy in multiple sclerosis. Germline lookup yields CDR1 GTSNPN and CDR2 SVGIG (reference sequence). V lost 0 bases and J lost 5, with 13 bases in between. The CDR3 length is 14 residues. TCRdb's copy holds only in-frame clones and misses some; the assay was immunoSEQ multiplex PCR. Among nearly 60,000 clones listed, roughly 89% were seen once. The source was CD4+ T cells from peripheral blood mononuclear cells, collected after pregnancy. The clonotype comes from a female donor in good health, enrolled as a control in a pregnancy study. The J gene is TRBJ1-2, the V gene TRBV30; D remains ambiguous. The CDR3 sequence is CAWSVESGMYGYTF. DNA for the CDR3: TGTGCCTGGAGTGTAGAGTCGGGGATGTATGGCTACACCTTC. Variable domain in full (rest from reference TRBV30 and TRBJ1-2): SQTIHQWPATLVQPVGSPLSLECTVEGTSNPNLYWYRQAAGRGLQLLFYSVGIGQISSEVPQNLSASRPQDRQFILSSKKLLLSDSGFYLCAWSVESGMYGYTFGSGTRLTVV.